A selection of T cell receptor beta chains follows, all from one sample in a study of T cells in Graves' hyperthyroidism and ophthalmopathy. Via MiXCR, TCRdb re-called the multiplex PCR reads, giving one row per CDR3 protein. Altogether fewer than 400,000 distinct CDR3 sequences are present, around 16% being singletons, with the ten largest covering 33%. The specimen sequenced was blood. The receptors were sampled from a man younger than 40 with Graves' hyperthyroidism. CDR3s include the opening cysteine and the closing phenylalanine or tryptophan. The D gene is left open where the match is weak. Clone size is stated in some rows and not others, as once, few, many or a class when expanded.

D: -
size: many
V: TRBV27
J: TRBJ1-1
CDR3: CASSLEGLNTEAFF
DNA: TGTGCCAGCAGCCTGGAGGGGCTGAACACTGAAGCTTTCTTT

D: -
size: many
V: TRBV7-8
J: TRBJ1-5
CDR3: CASSLVPHSNQPQHF
DNA: TGTGCCAGCAGCTTAGTCCCCCATAGCAATCAGCCCCAGCATTTT

D: TRBD1
size: -
V: TRBV7-9
J: TRBJ1-4
CDR3: CASSPRQGTNEKPFF
DNA: TGTGCCAGCAGCCCGAGACAGGGCACTAATGAAAAACCGTTTTTT

D: -
size: few
V: TRBV14
J: TRBJ2-1
CDR3: CASSQYGTGRYNEQFF
DNA: TGTGCCAGCAGCCAATATGGTACGGGGAGGTACAATGAGCAGTTCTTC

D: TRBD2
size: many
V: TRBV4-1
J: TRBJ2-1
CDR3: CASSQVDMGLAYNEQFF
DNA: TGCGCCAGCAGCCAAGTAGATATGGGACTAGCCTACAATGAGCAGTTCTTC

D: -
size: many
V: TRBV12-3/TRBV12-4
J: TRBJ2-7
CDR3: CASSLSQGSYEQYF
DNA: TGTGCCAGCAGTTTGTCCCAGGGAAGCTACGAGCAGTACTTC

D: TRBD1
size: many
V: TRBV7-9
J: TRBJ1-2
CDR3: CASSFPTGGFGYTF
DNA: TGTGCCAGCAGCTTTCCTACAGGGGGCTTCGGCTACACCTTC

D: -
size: many
V: TRBV7-3
J: TRBJ2-1
CDR3: CASSRARDPYNEQFF
DNA: TGTGCCAGCAGCCGGGCGCGGGACCCCTACAATGAGCAGTTCTTC

D: -
size: many
V: TRBV28
J: TRBJ2-2
CDR3: CASSLAGQPTWELFF
DNA: TGTGCCAGCAGTTTAGCCGGACAGCCAACTTGGGAGCTGTTTTTT

D: TRBD1
size: -
V: TRBV12-3/TRBV12-4
J: TRBJ2-3
CDR3: CASSGTAGTDTQYF
DNA: TGTGCCAGCAGTGGGACAGCCGGCACAGATACGCAGTATTTT

D: -
size: many
V: TRBV12-3/TRBV12-4
J: TRBJ1-1
CDR3: CASSLNQGSTEAFF
DNA: TGTGCCAGCAGTTTAAACCAGGGCAGCACTGAAGCTTTCTTT

D: -
size: -
V: TRBV19
J: TRBJ1-1
CDR3: CASSQGDRLNTEAFF
DNA: TGTGCCAGTAGTCAAGGAGACAGATTGAACACTGAAGCTTTCTTT

D: -
size: many
V: TRBV28
J: TRBJ2-1
CDR3: CASDSYNEQFF
DNA: TGTGCCAGCGACAGCTACAATGAGCAGTTCTTC

D: -
size: few
V: TRBV4-1
J: TRBJ1-4
CDR3: CASSQAGATNEKLFF
DNA: TGCGCCAGCAGCCAAGCGGGGGCAACTAATGAAAAACTGTTTTTT

D: TRBD1
size: -
V: TRBV18
J: TRBJ2-7
CDR3: CASSPDRSSYEQYF
DNA: TGTGCCAGCTCACCGGACAGGAGCTCCTACGAGCAGTACTTC

D: TRBD2
size: -
V: TRBV6-2/TRBV6-3
J: TRBJ2-1
CDR3: CASTPGGEGYSHEQFF
DNA: TGTGCCAGCACCCCGGGGGGGGAAGGGTACTCCCATGAGCAGTTCTTC

D: TRBD2
size: -
V: TRBV13
J: TRBJ2-1
CDR3: CASRVSGSNNNEQFF
DNA: TGTGCCAGCAGGGTTAGCGGGAGTAATAACAATGAGCAGTTCTTC

D: -
size: many
V: TRBV7-3
J: TRBJ2-1
CDR3: CASSLMGREQFF
DNA: TGTGCCAGCAGCTTAATGGGACGAGAGCAGTTCTTC

D: -
size: many
V: TRBV20-1
J: TRBJ2-1
CDR3: CSASAFIREMRVYNEQFF
DNA: TGCAGTGCTAGTGCTTTCATAAGAGAGATGAGGGTTTACAATGAGCAGTTCTTC

D: -
size: many
V: TRBV11-1
J: TRBJ2-3
CDR3: CASSLRAGTDTQYF
DNA: TGTGCCAGCAGCTTACGTGCGGGCACAGATACGCAGTATTTT

D: TRBD1
size: many
V: TRBV27
J: TRBJ1-5
CDR3: CASSNSTGANQPQHF
DNA: TGTGCCAGCAGTAATTCGACAGGGGCTAATCAGCCCCAGCATTTT

D: -
size: many
V: TRBV27
J: TRBJ2-7
CDR3: CASSSTGSVPTPAYEQYF
DNA: TGTGCCAGCAGTTCCACCGGCTCGGTACCTACCCCGGCCTACGAGCAGTACTTC

D: TRBD1
size: many
V: TRBV7-9
J: TRBJ2-5
CDR3: CASRGTGVTETQYF
DNA: TGTGCCAGCAGAGGGACAGGGGTAACAGAGACCCAGTACTTC

D: TRBD1
size: once
V: TRBV9
J: TRBJ2-7
CDR3: CASSVGTDRATYEQYF
DNA: TGTGCCAGCAGCGTCGGGACGGACAGGGCCACCTACGAGCAGTACTTC

D: -
size: -
V: TRBV7-9
J: TRBJ2-1
CDR3: CASSPRGYSEQFF
DNA: TGTGCCAGCAGCCCGCGGGGCTACAGTGAGCAGTTCTTC

D: -
size: many
V: TRBV28
J: TRBJ1-5
CDR3: CASSFPGANQPQHF
DNA: TGTGCCAGCAGTTTTCCAGGAGCCAATCAGCCCCAGCATTTT

D: -
size: few
V: TRBV14
J: TRBJ1-4
CDR3: CASSRTANEKLFF
DNA: TGTGCCAGCAGTCGGACAGCGAATGAAAAACTGTTTTTT

D: -
size: many
V: TRBV30
J: TRBJ2-7
CDR3: CAWSGGSIYEQYF
DNA: TGTGCCTGGAGTGGGGGTTCAATCTACGAGCAGTACTTC

D: -
size: many
V: TRBV5-1
J: TRBJ2-3
CDR3: CASSLDIGSTDTQYF
DNA: TGCGCCAGCAGCTTGGATATCGGTAGCACAGATACGCAGTATTTT

D: -
size: few
V: TRBV24-1
J: TRBJ2-1
CDR3: CATSLINEQFF
DNA: TGTGCCACCAGTTTGATCAATGAGCAGTTCTTC

D: -
size: many
V: TRBV6-2/TRBV6-3
J: TRBJ2-1
CDR3: CASILTEPREVSYNEQFF
DNA: TGTGCCAGCATCCTAACAGAACCACGGGAAGTCTCCTACAATGAGCAGTTCTTC